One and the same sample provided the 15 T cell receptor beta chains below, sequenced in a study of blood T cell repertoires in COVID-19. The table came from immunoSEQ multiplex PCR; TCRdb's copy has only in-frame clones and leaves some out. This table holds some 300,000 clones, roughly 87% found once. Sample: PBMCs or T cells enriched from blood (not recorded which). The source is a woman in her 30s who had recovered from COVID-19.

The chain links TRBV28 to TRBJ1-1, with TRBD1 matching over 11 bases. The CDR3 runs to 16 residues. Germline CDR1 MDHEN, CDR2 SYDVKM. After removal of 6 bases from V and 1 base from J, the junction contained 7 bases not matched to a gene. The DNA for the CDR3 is TGTGCCAGCAGGGGAAGGACAGGGGGCGCGAACACTGAAGCTTTCTTT. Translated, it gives CASRGRTGGANTEAFF.

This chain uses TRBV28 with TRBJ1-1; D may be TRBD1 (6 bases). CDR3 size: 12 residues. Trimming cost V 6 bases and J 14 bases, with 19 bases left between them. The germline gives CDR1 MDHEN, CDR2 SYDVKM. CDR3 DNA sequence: TGTGCCAGCAGCGGACCACAGGGAAGGAAATTCTTT. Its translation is CASSGPQGRKFF.

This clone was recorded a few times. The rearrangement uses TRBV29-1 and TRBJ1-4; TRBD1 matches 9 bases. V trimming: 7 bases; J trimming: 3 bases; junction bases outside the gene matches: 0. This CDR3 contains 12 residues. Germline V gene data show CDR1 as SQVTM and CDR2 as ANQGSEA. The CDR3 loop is CSGQGANEKLFF. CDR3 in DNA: TGCAGCGGACAGGGGGCTAATGAAAAACTGTTTTTT.

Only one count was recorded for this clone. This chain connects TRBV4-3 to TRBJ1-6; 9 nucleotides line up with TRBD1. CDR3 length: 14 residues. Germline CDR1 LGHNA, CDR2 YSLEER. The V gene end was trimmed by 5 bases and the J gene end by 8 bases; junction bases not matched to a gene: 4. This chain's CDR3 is CASSTRDRDSPLHF. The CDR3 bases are TGCGCCAGCAGCACCCGGGACAGGGATTCACCCCTCCACTTT.

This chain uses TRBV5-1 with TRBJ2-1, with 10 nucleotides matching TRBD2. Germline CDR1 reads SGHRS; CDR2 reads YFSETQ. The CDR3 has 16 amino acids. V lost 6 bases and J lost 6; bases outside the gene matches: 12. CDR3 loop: CASIQSPSGGANEQFF. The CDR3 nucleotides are TGCGCCAGCATCCAATCTCCAAGCGGGGGGGCCAATGAGCAGTTCTTC.

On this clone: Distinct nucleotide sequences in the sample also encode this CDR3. The CDR3 region is CASSSQETQYF. The CDR3 DNA sequence: TGTGCCAGCAGTTCGCAAGAGACCCAGTACTTC. J is TRBJ2-5 and V is TRBV12-3 or TRBV12-4; no definite D call. The CDR3 length is 11 residues. V dropped 4 bases and J dropped 2 bases, with 2 bases sitting between them.

The CDR3 protein is CASSLTKGQVYNEQFF. The CDR3 coding sequence is TGCGCCAGCAGCTTAACCAAAGGACAGGTTTACAATGAGCAGTTCTTC. The V call is TRBV5-1, the J call TRBJ2-1, with 7 bases aligning to TRBD1. The V segment lost 2 bases and the J segment 4 bases; nucleotides outside the gene matches: 9. The germline V gene encodes CDR1 SGHRS and CDR2 YFSETQ. The CDR3 loop spans 16 amino acids.

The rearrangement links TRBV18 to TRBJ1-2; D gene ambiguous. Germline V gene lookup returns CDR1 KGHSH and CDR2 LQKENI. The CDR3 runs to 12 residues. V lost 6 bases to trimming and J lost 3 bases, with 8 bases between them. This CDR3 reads CASSGMDYGYTF. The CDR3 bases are TGTGCCAGCTCCGGTATGGACTATGGCTACACCTTC.

CDR3 loop: CASSRRETYNEQFF. CDR3 sequence (DNA): TGTGCCAGCAGCCGCAGGGAAACCTACAATGAGCAGTTCTTC. The gene calls are TRBV7-2 and TRBJ2-1; tentative D call: TRBD1 (5 bases). CDR3 length: 14 residues. Trimming took 5 bases from V and 2 from J, leaving 10 bases between them. Germline assignment: CDR1 SGHTA and CDR2 FQGNSA.

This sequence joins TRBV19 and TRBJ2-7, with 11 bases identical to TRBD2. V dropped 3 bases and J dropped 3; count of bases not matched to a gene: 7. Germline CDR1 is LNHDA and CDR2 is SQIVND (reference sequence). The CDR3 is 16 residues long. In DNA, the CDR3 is TGTGCCAGTAGTATCCCAACTAGCGGGGGATTCTACGAGCAGTACTTC. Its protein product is CASSIPTSGGFYEQYF. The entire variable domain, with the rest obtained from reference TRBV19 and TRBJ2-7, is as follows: DGGITQSPKYLFRKEGQNVTLSCEQNLNHDAMYWYRQDPGQGLRLIYYSQIVNDFQKGDIAEGYSVSREKKESFPLTVTSAQKNPTAFYLCASSIPTSGGFYEQYFGPGTRLTVT.

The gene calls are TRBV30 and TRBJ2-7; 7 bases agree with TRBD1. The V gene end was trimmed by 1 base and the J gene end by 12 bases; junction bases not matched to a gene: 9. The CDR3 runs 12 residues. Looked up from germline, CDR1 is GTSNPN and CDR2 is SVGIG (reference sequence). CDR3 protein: CAWSDPRQGLYF. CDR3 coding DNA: TGTGCCTGGAGTGACCCTAGACAGGGCTTGTACTTC.

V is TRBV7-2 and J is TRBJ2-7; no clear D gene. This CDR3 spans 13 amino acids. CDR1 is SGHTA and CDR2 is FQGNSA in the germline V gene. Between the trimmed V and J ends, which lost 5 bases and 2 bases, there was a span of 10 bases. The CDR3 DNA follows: TGTGCCAGCAGCATATCGGTGACCTACGAGCAGTACTTC. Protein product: CASSISVTYEQYF.

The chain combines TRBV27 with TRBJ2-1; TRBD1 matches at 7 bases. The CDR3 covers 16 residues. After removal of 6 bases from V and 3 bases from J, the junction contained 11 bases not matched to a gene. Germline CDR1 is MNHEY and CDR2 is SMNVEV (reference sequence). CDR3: CASSRPGQSHYNEQFF. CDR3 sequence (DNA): TGTGCCAGCAGCCGACCGGGACAGAGCCACTACAATGAGCAGTTCTTC.

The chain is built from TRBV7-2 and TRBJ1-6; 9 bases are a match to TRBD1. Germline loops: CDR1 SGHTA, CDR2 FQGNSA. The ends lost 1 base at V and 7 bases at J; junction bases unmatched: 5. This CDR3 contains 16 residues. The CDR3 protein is CASSLGGTGLNSPLHF. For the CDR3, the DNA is TGTGCCAGCAGCTTAGGAGGGACAGGGTTAAATTCACCCCTCCACTTT.

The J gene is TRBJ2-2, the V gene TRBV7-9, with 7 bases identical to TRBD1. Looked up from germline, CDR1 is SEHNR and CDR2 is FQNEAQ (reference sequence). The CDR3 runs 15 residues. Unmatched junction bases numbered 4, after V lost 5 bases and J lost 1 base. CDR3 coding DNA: TGTGCCAGCAGCGGGCGGACAGGGAACACCGGGGAGCTGTTTTTT. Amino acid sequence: CASSGRTGNTGELFF.